This TCR beta chain came from a study of T-cell reconstitution after alpha-beta-depleted transplantation in children. Overall study results and limits: Most T-cell counts and diversity one year after the transplant came from T cells that were newly produced. In some patients, recipient T cells and intrathymic progenitors surviving conditioning explained high day-60 diversity. Reported findings indicate that, about two months after transplant, alpha-beta T cells came from several hundred expanded clones, which were derived from non-depleted graft cells.

Unique molecular identifiers were used in preparing the TCRbeta library. TCRdb ran MiXCR on the PCR reads and lists one entry per CDR3 protein. This table holds roughly 350,000 distinct CDR3 sequences, 15% to 20% found once. This clonotype was counted only a few times. The antigen remains unidentified. The clonotype comes from a male patient aged 2 to 10 who had a stem cell transplant for acute lymphoblastic leukemia, so the T cells may come from the graft donor. Here the sequenced sample was PBMCs, mostly from graft donor cells, taken 360 days after TCRalphabeta/CD19-depleted stem cell transplant.

CDR3 sequence: CASSQDLPAGVDTGELFF. Written as DNA, the CDR3 is TGTGCCAGCAGCCAAGATCTTCCAGCGGGAGTTGACACCGGGGAGCTGTTTTTT. The V call is TRBV4-2, the J call TRBJ2-2; 8 bases agree with TRBD2. Germline CDR1 reads LGHNA; CDR2 reads YNFKEQ. After removal of 0 bases from V and 3 bases from J, the junction contained 9 bases not matched to a gene. The CDR3 sequence is 18 residues long.